Detailed here is one T cell receptor beta chain. The sample is drawn from a study of blood T cell repertoires in COVID-19. Produced via immunoSEQ multiplex PCR; TCRdb's table is partial and in-frame only. The table shows roughly 120,000 clones, with approximately 89% occurring only once. Sequencing input: peripheral blood. The clonotype comes from a woman aged 60-70 years with COVID-19, enrolled during active disease.

The CDR3 protein is CASSLYQGVTDTQYF. In nucleotides, the CDR3 is TGTGCCAGCAGCTTATACCAGGGGGTCACAGATACGCAGTATTTT. This chain connects TRBV7-6 to TRBJ2-3; TRBD1 matches at 7 bases. The CDR3 is 15 residues long. The ends lost 2 bases at V and 2 bases at J; junction bases unmatched: 4. The germline CDR1 and CDR2 sequences are SGHVS and FNYEAQ.